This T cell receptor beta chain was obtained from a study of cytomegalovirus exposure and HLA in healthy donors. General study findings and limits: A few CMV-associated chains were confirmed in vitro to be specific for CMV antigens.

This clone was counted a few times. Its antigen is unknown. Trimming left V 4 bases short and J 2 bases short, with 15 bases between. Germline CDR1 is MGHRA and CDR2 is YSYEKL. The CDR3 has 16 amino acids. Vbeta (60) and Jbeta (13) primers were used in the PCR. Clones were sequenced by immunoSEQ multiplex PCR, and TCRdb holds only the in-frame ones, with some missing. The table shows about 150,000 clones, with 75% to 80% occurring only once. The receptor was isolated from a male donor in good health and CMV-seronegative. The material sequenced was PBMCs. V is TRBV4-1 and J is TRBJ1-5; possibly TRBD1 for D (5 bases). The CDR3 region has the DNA TGCGCCAGCAGCCCCCGAGGAGGGGTGGGCAATCAGCCCCAGCATTTT. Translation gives CASSPRGGVGNQPQHF.